A single T cell receptor beta chain is shown here with its context. Its binding antigen is unknown. Receptors were amplified or captured by the immunoSEQ multiplex PCR assay. For the multiplex PCR, a mixture combining 60 forward primers for TCR Vbeta segments and 13 reverse primers for TCR Jbeta segments was used. Amplification of the CDR3 region of rearranged TCR beta genes was performed with a multiplex PCR assay on genomic DNA. On the Illumina HiSeq System, the amplified TCR beta libraries were sequenced as 87-base-pair reads. Under the source paper's analysis protocol: Across the 666 repertoires, a later analysis counted approximately 75 million unique TCR beta chains, roughly 11 million of which were shared by at least two donors. Raw reads were error-corrected and collapsed into unique sequences by a nearest-neighbor algorithm in which closely related sequences were merged to remove PCR and sequencing errors. CDR3 sequences were aligned to IMGT reference sequences to assign V, D and J gene segments. Each retained sequence needed at least a six-nucleotide match to both a V gene segment and a J gene segment. A rearrangement was called productive if the CDR3 had no stop codons and remained in frame with V and J, and every other rearrangement was called non-productive. Following IMGT convention, CDR3 was defined as the stretch from the second conserved V-encoded cysteine up to the conserved J-encoded phenylalanine. The earlier analysis of fewer than 750 of the donors excluded sequences that lacked an unambiguous match to a single V gene segment. An earlier analysis of several hundred of the donors called V segments functional above 56.7% productive rearrangements and segregating when the between-donor standard deviation exceeded 5%. A statistical classification framework was developed to diagnose cytomegalovirus status using the catalog of TCR beta chain sequences. A later analysis assigned V and J genes by comparing TCR nucleotide sequences with IMGT/GENE-DB human TR gene sequences. The TCRdist pipeline was used in a later analysis to assign CDR3 sequences and most-parsimonious VDJ recombination scenarios. A later analysis defined each TCR beta chain by its CDR3 amino acid sequence plus V-gene family, and excluded reads lacking a unique V-gene family. In a later analysis, fewer than 600 highly shared, low-generation-probability nucleotide sequences were removed to address suspected cross-contamination and a sequencing artifact. A later analysis calculated a clonal expansion index for each public chain from normalized within-repertoire ranks of inferred template counts. A later analysis computed generation probabilities with a VDJ recombination model fitted to out-of-frame rearrangements, and checked the results against IGoR. In a later analysis, TCR-TCR, TCR-HLA and TCR-CMV co-occurrence was scored with hypergeometric tests, and a repertoire-size bias correction was applied to TCR pairs. False discovery rates were estimated in a later analysis by permuting HLA or CMV assignments 20 times. In a later analysis, co-occurring TCRs were grouped using DBSCAN, and TCRdist sequence similarity was added for clustering within HLA-allele-positive subsets. Repertoires with fewer than 30,000 or more than 120,000 public chains, plus five repertoires with anomalous nucleotide sharing, were excluded from co-occurrence clustering. Not all clones reach the TCRdb copy of this immuneACCESS table, which keeps in-frame sequences only. Checked studies attribute under half of the gap to unresolved V genes and leave the rest unexplained. That table supplies the V and J calls and clone size; D and trimming were determined from the DNA. Per the sample table, the count is about 190,000 clones. The ten largest clonotypes hold approximately 0.98% of the sample.

This sample was included in a study of cytomegalovirus exposure and HLA in healthy donors (dated by TCRdb to the late 2010s). Looking at the study overall: According to an earlier analysis of 550 to 700 of the donors, 150 million to 200 million T cells yielded 117 million unique TCR beta sequences and around 280 Gb of sequence data. Roughly five DR-DQ haplotypes were treated as single units for association and clustering because of strong linkage in the cohort. Among the roughly 390 genotyped donors, under 90% belonged to the genetic ancestry cluster associated with self-reported Caucasian donors. An early release that covered about 600 HLA-typed donors contained approximately 300 gigabases of sequencing data and tens of millions of unique TCR sequences. Class I and class II HLA loci were covered by the typing at four-digit resolution. High-throughput TCR immunosequencing, statistical association of individual TCRs with disease status, and machine learning were combined to predict cytomegalovirus infection status. In an earlier analysis of around 540 of the donors, high-throughput TCR beta sequencing was used to judge whether each TCR beta V gene segment behaved as functional or pseudogenic. Typing coverage differed by locus: A, B, C, DRB1 and DQB1 were typed in roughly 620-630 donors, DQA1 in about 500, DPA1 in 600 to 610, and DPB1 in 450 to 480. On average, roughly 200,000 unique TCR beta nucleotide sequences were sequenced per donor among roughly 430 genotyped donors of the cohort, with 15% to 20% of those sequences being non-productive. All discovery cohort repertoires had been generated using a single sequencing platform. The study aimed to test whether signatures of past pathogen exposure could be identified by cataloging public T cell receptors. Besides the first cohort of roughly 640 subjects, a separate validation cohort made up of 95 to 150 different subjects was used. Rather than using new phenotypic data, the later analysis identified candidate immune exposures from TCR beta sequences and from how often those sequences occurred across donors. Genome-wide SNP genotypes for about three fifths of the roughly 670 donors were used in a later genetic analysis, which treated that subset as a discovery cohort. The T cell repertoires of 666 subjects were profiled by immunosequencing and related to cytomegalovirus serostatus. To study patterns of TCR occurrence, a later analysis re-analyzed previously published TCR beta repertoires from 500 to 850 donors and added high-resolution HLA genotyping. Donor age, sex, ethnicity and CMV serostatus were collected together with the repertoire data.

The CDR3 runs 20 residues from the cysteine to the phenylalanine. The CDR3 DNA has 60 bases and is translated from base 1. Looking up the germline V gene (reference sequence) yields CDR1 LNHDA and CDR2 SQIVND. V and J are trimmed by 0 bases and 2 bases, and the gene matches miss 13 bases of the junction. The cohort consisted of hundreds of healthy bone marrow donors. All cohort members were sampled while nominally healthy, although unrecorded immune exposures were likely present. The donor was CMV seropositive and was included in the group of 300 or so seropositive cohort members. Every donor gave a peripheral blood sample, and the peripheral blood mononuclear cells from that sample were used for TCR beta sequencing. Genomic DNA was extracted from the blood cell samples with the Qiagen DNeasy Blood Extraction Kit. On the study overall, not on this receptor specifically: A further reported finding was that TCR beta sequences accurately predicted the HLA-A and HLA-B alleles for most subjects in the first cohort. Because HLA typing was missing for some donors at each locus, association tests included only the typed subset. The authors suggested that the approach could potentially be generalized to other disease states and immunological phenotypes. In an earlier analysis of approximately 600 of the donors, most TCR beta V segments were observed in productive rearrangements about 87% or about 30% of the time, broadly matching IMGT annotations. According to a later analysis, most CMV-associated TCR beta chains appeared to be HLA-restricted, and the HLA associations seemed to be driven largely by CMV exposure. This cohort had only TCR beta chains sequenced, and the lack of alpha or paired-chain data limited which features could be detected. Because the 87-base-pair reads could not distinguish some IMGT-functional V segments, including TRBV6-2 and TRBV6-3, those segments were excluded. In a later analysis, TCR association rates were found to vary across HLA loci, with the most associated TCRs seen for DRB1 alleles and the fewest for HLA-C alleles. While some public TCRs were present in many individuals, most TCR sequences turned up only very rarely across donors. Immune exposure information for the cohort was limited to CMV serostatus. Compared with the roughly 670-donor mean, donors in an Asian-associated ancestry cluster had fewer N-insertions in productive TCRs, according to a later genetic analysis. A later analysis reported that several top co-occurrence clusters appeared linked to parvovirus B19, influenza, CMV and Epstein-Barr virus. Specific HLA alleles were associated with over 15,000 TCR beta sequences at a false discovery rate of 0.05 in a later analysis. Because counts were too low, roughly 17 rarely observed V segments, including chromosome 9 orphons, were left out of the earlier analysis of 587 of the donors. Sequencing depth was assumed to be roughly uniform across donors in the presence/absence analyses, though that assumption may not hold. In vitro tests confirmed that three of the cytomegalovirus-associated TCR beta chains recognize cytomegalovirus antigens. Compared with equally common non-associated chains, HLA-associated TCR beta chains in a later analysis were more clonally expanded and had lower generation probabilities. A total of fewer than 200 TCR beta chains were listed by the study as associated with cytomegalovirus. A later genetic analysis associated a missense DCLRE1C variant with V-gene and J-gene trimming of TCR beta chains, and an independent cohort replicated the association. Correlated functional status among segregating V segments might be attributable to linkage disequilibrium, but an unknown experimental factor could not be ruled out. Cytomegalovirus status was reported to be diagnosed by the classifier with high specificity and sensitivity in both the original and validation cohorts. When HLA alleles, especially DR and DQ, strongly co-occurred, attributing TCR associations to individual alleles was difficult. A group of highly shared sequence variants was considered likely to be a technical artifact of the sequencing pipeline.

This receptor was obtained from a woman in her twenties or thirties in good health and CMV-seropositive. Sequenced material: PBMCs. Here the chain combines TRBV19 and TRBJ2-7; 13 middle bases align to TRBD2. At the DNA level, the sequence is TGTGCCAGTAGTATAGATCTCCGGACTAGCGGGAGAAGTGGTGCCTACGAGCAGTACTTC. Its coded protein is CASSIDLRTSGRSGAYEQYF. The CDR3, completed at both ends by the reference TRBV19 and TRBJ2-7 genes, gives the full variable domain DGGITQSPKYLFRKEGQNVTLSCEQNLNHDAMYWYRQDPGQGLRLIYYSQIVNDFQKGDIAEGYSVSREKKESFPLTVTSAQKNPTAFYLCASSIDLRTSGRSGAYEQYFGPGTRLTVT.